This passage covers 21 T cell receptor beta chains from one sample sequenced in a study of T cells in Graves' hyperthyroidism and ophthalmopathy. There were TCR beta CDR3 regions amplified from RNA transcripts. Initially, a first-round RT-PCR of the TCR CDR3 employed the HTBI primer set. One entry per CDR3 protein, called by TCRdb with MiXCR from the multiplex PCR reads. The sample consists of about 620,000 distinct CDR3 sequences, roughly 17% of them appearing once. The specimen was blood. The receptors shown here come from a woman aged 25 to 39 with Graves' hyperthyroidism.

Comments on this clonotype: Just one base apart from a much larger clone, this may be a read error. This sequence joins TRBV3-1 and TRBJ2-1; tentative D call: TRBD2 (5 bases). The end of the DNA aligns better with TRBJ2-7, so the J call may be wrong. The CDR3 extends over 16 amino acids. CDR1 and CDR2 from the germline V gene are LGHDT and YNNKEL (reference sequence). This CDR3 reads CASSQDSATLFNEQYF. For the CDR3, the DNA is TGTGCCAGCAGCCAAGATAGCGCGACTCTCTTCAATGAGCAGTACTTC.

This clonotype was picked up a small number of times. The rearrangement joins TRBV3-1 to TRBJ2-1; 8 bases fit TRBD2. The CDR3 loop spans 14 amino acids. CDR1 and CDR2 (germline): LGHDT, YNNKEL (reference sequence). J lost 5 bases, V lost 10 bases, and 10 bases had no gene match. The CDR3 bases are TGTGCCACCCAAGCGGGAGTACGGGACAATGAGCAGTTCTTC. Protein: CATQAGVRDNEQFF.

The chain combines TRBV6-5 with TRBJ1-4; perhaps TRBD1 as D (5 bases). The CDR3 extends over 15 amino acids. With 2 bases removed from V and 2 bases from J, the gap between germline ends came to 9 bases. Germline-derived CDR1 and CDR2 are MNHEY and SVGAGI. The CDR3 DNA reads TGTGCCAGCAGTTACGAGGGGCCGACTAATGAAAAACTGTTTTTT. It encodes CASSYEGPTNEKLFF.

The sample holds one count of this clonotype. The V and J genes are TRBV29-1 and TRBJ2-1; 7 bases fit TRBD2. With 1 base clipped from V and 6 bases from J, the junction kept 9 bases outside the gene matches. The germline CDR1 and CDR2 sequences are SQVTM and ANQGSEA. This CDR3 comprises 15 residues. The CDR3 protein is CSVEAEGGPGNEQFF. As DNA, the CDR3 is TGCAGCGTTGAAGCGGAGGGAGGGCCGGGCAATGAGCAGTTCTTC.

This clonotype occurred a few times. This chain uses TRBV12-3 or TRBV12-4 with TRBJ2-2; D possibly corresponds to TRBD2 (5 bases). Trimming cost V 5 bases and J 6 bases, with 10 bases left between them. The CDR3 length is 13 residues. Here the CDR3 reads CASSPWESGELFF. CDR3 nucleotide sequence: TGTGCCAGCAGTCCTTGGGAGTCCGGGGAGCTGTTTTTT.

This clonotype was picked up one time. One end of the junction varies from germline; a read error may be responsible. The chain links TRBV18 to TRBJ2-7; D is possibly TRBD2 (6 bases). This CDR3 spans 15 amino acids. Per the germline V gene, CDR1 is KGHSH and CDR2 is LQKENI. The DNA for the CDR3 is TGTGCCAGCTCACCCTTCGGGAGTTCCTCCTACGAGCGGTACTTC. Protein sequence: CASSPFGSSSYERYF.

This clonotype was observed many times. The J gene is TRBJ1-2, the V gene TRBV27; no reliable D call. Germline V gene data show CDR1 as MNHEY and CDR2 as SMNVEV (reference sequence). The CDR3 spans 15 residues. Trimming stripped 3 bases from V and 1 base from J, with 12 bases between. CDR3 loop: CASSLSANLNYGYTF. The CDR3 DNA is TGTGCCAGCAGTTTGTCTGCCAATCTTAACTATGGCTACACCTTC.

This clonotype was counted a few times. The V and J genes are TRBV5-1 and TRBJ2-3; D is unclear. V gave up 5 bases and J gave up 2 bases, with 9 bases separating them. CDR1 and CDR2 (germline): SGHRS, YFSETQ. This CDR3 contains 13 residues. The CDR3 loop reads CASSQNPTDTQYF. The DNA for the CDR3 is TGCGCCAGCAGTCAGAATCCCACAGATACGCAGTATTTT.

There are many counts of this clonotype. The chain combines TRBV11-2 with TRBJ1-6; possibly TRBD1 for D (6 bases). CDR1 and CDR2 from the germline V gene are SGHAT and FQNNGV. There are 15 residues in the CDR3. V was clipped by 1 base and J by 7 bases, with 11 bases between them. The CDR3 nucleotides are TGTGCCAGCAGCTTAGTAAGGGGGAGCAATTCACCCCTCCACTTT. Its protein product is CASSLVRGSNSPLHF.

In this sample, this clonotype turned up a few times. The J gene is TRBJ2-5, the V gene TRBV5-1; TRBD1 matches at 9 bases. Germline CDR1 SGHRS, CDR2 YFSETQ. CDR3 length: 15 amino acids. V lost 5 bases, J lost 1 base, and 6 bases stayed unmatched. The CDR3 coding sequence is TGCGCCAGCAGGGAATTGGGACAGGGCCAAGAGACCCAGTACTTC. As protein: CASRELGQGQETQYF.

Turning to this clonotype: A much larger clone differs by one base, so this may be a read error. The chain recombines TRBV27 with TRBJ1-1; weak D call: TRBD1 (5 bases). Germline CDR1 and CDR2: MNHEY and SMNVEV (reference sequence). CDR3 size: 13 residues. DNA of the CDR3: TGTCCCAGCAGTTTTCTAGACAGCACTGAAGCTTTCTTT. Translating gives CPSSFLDSTEAFF.

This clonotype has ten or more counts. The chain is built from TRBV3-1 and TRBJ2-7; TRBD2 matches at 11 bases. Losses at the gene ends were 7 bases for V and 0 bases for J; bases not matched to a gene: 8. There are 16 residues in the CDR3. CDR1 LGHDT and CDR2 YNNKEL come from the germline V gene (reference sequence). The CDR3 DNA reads TGTGCCAGCACCACGACTAGCGGGAAAATCTCCTACGAGCAGTACTTC. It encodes CASTTTSGKISYEQYF.

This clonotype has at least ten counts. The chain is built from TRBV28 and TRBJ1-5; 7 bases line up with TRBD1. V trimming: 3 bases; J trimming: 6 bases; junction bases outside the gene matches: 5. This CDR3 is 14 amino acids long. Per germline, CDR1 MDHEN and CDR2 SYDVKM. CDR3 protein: CASSFRQGRQPQHF. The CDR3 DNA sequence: TGTGCCAGCAGTTTCCGACAGGGACGTCAGCCCCAGCATTTT.

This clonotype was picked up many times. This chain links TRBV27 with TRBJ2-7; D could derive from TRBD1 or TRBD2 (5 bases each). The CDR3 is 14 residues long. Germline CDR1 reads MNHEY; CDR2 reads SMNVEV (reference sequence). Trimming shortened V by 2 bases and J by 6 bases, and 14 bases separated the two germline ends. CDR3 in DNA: TGTGCCAGCAGTTTAAGGGGACGGGAAACCGAGCAGTACTTC. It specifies CASSLRGRETEQYF.

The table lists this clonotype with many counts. DNA for the CDR3: TGTGCCAGCAGTGGAGACAGGATCTTATACAATGAGCAGTTCTTC. It specifies CASSGDRILYNEQFF. The chain couples TRBV28 to TRBJ2-1; possibly TRBD1 for D (6 bases). CDR3 length: 15 amino acids. Germline-derived CDR1 and CDR2 are MDHEN and SYDVKM. V gave up 5 bases and J gave up 4 bases, with 15 bases separating them.

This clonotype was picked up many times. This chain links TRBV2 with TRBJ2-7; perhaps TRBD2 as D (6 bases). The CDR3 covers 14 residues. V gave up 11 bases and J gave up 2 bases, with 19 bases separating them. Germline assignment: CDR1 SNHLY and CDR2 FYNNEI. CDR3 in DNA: TGTGCCTCCCGACAAGGGACTGTCACCTACGAGCAGTACTTC. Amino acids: CASRQGTVTYEQYF.

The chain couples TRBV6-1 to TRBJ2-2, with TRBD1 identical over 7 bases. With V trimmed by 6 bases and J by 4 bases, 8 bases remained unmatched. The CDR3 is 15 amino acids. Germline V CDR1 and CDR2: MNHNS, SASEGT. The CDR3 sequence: CASSAEGGGTGELFF. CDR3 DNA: TGTGCCAGCAGCGCCGAAGGGGGCGGCACCGGGGAGCTGTTTTTT.

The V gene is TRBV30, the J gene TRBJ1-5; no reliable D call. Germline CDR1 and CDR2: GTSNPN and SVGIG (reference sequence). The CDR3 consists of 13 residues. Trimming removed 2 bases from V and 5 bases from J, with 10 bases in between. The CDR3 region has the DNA TGTGCCTGGAGTAGTAGGGTTGATCAGCCCCAGCATTTT. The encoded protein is CAWSSRVDQPQHF. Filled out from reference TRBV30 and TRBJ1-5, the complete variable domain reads SQTIHQWPATLVQPVGSPLSLECTVEGTSNPNLYWYRQAAGRGLQLLFYSVGIGQISSEVPQNLSASRPQDRQFILSSKKLLLSDSGFYLCAWSSRVDQPQHFGDGTRLSIL.

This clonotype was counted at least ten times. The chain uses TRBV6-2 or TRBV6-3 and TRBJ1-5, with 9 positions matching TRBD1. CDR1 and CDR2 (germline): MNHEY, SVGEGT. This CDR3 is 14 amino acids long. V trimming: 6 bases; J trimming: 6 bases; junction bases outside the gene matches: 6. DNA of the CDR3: TGTGCCAGCAGAGTACAGGGGGCGGGTCAGCCCCAGCATTTT. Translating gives CASRVQGAGQPQHF.

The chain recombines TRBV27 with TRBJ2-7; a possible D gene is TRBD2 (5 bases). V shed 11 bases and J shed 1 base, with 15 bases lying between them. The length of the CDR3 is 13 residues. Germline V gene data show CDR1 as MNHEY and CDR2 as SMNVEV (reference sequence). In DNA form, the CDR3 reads TGTGCCGCTGCAACGGGAAGGTCCTACGAGCAGTACTTC. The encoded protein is CAAATGRSYEQYF.

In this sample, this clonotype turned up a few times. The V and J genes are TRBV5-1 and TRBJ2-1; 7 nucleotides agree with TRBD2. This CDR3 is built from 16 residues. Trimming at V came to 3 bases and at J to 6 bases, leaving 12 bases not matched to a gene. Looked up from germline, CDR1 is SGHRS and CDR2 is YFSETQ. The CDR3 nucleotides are TGCGCCAGCAGCTCCAGTAGCGGGTGGACCTTCAATGAGCAGTTCTTC. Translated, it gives CASSSSSGWTFNEQFF.